The source of this TCR beta chain is a study of T cells after yellow fever vaccination. There are many counts of this clonotype. TCRdb re-called the 5' RACE reads through MiXCR, storing one row per CDR3 protein. Of 200,000 to 250,000 distinct CDR3 sequences in the sample, approximately 3% are singletons; the top ten hold around 3.3%. The sample here was CD4+ T cells sorted from PBMCs, taken 10 days after the yellow fever booster vaccination. The clonotype comes from a man between 18 and 35 years old who received the YFV17D yellow fever vaccine.

CDR3 region: CASRSEGPTSYSNQPQHF. The CDR3 coding sequence is TGTGCCAGCAGATCCGAGGGACCGACCTCTTATAGCAATCAGCCCCAGCATTTT. This rearrangement joins TRBV28 to TRBJ1-5; a weak D match, TRBD1 (5 bases). V shed 6 bases and J shed 0 bases, with 21 bases lying between them. The CDR3 contains 18 residues. The germline gives CDR1 MDHEN, CDR2 SYDVKM.